This T cell receptor beta chain was captured by sequencing in a study of cytomegalovirus exposure and HLA in healthy donors. Profiling relied on immunoSEQ multiplex PCR, and the TCRdb table lists in-frame clones only, not all of them. The sample holds 60,000 to 65,000 clones, 90% to 95% seen once. This clonotype originated in a woman aged 18 to 35 in good health and CMV-seropositive. The sample taken for sequencing was PBMCs.

The CDR3 nucleotides are TGTGCCAGCAGCTTGGCCGGGCAGGGGGCGTCTGGCTACACCTTC. As protein: CASSLAGQGASGYTF. The rearrangement uses TRBV5-4 and TRBJ1-2, with 8 bases identical to TRBD1. Looked up from germline, CDR1 is SGHNT and CDR2 is YYREEE (reference sequence). V lost 0 bases to trimming and J lost 7 bases; unmatched junction nucleotides: 8. The CDR3 consists of 15 residues.